Listed below are T cell receptor beta chains from one sample, sequenced in a study of lymphopenia after photon versus proton radiotherapy. This table comes from immunoSEQ multiplex PCR, and its TCRdb copy is limited to in-frame clones, with some not included. The sample holds about 53,000 clones, approximately 82% seen once. Sequenced material: peripheral blood, taken from a patient treated with photon-based radiotherapy. The receptor set was obtained from a man aged 45-60 years with gastric cancer. Each CDR3 is given with its conserved first and last residue. The D gene is left open where the match is weak. Only some rows state a clone size, as once, few, many or a class for expanded clones.

TRBJ2-1 TRBV5-1 TRBD1 . TGCGCCAGCAGCTCAAGACAGGGTGGAGCCTTCAATGAGCAGTTCTTC CASSSRQGGAFNEQFF
TRBJ2-1 TRBV19 . . TGTGCCGGTTCCTTTGTTGGTCAAGACAATGAGCAGTTCTTC CAGSFVGQDNEQFF
TRBJ2-7 TRBV7-2 TRBD2 . TGTGCCAGCAGCCCACGGGGGGACTCCTACGAGCAGTACTTC CASSPRGDSYEQYF
TRBJ2-4 TRBV29-1 . . TGCAGCGATACCGGACAGTCCAAAAACATTCAGTACTTC CSDTGQSKNIQYF
TRBJ2-3 TRBV29-1 TRBD2 . TGCAGCGACGGAGGGACTACGCTCACAGATACGCAGTATTTT CSDGGTTLTDTQYF
TRBJ1-1 TRBV2 . . TGTGCCAGCAGCCTAGGACAGAAGGCTGAAGCTTTCTTT CASSLGQKAEAFF
TRBJ2-7 TRBV9 . . TGTGCCAGCAGCGTAGGGGACACAGACTACGAGCAGTACTTC CASSVGDTDYEQYF
TRBJ1-3 TRBV27 . . TGTGCCAGCAGTTTGCACCCTGGAAACACCATATATTTT CASSLHPGNTIYF
TRBJ1-1 TRBV5-1 . . TGCGCCAGCAGCTTGCGTGGCCCAGAGGTCACTGAAGCTTTCTTT CASSLRGPEVTEAFF
TRBJ1-2 TRBV10-3 . . TGTGCCATCAGTGAGACAGCTTATGGCTACACCTTC CAISETAYGYTF
TRBJ2-1 TRBV5-8 . . TGTGCCAGCAGCTTGGGGGAGGATTTTAGCTCCTACAATGAGCAGTTCTTC CASSLGEDFSSYNEQFF
TRBJ2-7 TRBV7-9 . . TGTGCCAGCAGCTCTGACAGCTACTCCTACGAGCAGTACTTC CASSSDSYSYEQYF
TRBJ2-2 TRBV11-2 TRBD2 . TGTGCCAGCAGCTCCGTCCGGACTAGCGGGAGGGATATCGGGGAGCTGTTTTTT CASSSVRTSGRDIGELFF
TRBJ2-5 TRBV5-6 . . TGTGCCAGCAGCCTCACTGAGACCCAGGGGAAGACCCAGTACTTC CASSLTETQGKTQYF
TRBJ1-3 TRBV27 . . TGTGCCAGCATTGGAATAAGGGACCGGGGTCCAACAAACACCATATATTTT CASIGIRDRGPTNTIYF
TRBJ2-5 TRBV9 . few TGTGCCAGCAGCACAGGAGTCCAAGAGACCCAGTACTTC CASSTGVQETQYF
TRBJ1-1 TRBV5-1 . . TGCGCCAGCAGCCGAACAGGTGCTAACCTGAACACTGAAGCTTTCTTT CASSRTGANLNTEAFF